This TCR beta chain was found in a study of T cells after yellow fever vaccination. Study-wide points: The secondary T-cell response peaked on day 5, not day 15, but was weaker. High-abundance clonotypes from the bulk population could contaminate FACS-sorted repertoires. Subsequent to the booster, the majority of primary-vaccination clones reappeared (approximately 95% CD4, about 90% CD8).

With regard to this clonotype: Antigen unknown.

In TCRdb, the 5' RACE reads were re-called with MiXCR into one record per CDR3 protein. The table records 200,000 to 300,000 distinct CDR3 sequences, about 3.9% of them present only once. Trimming stripped 5 bases from V and 2 bases from J, with 10 bases between. Looked up from germline, CDR1 is SGHTA and CDR2 is FQGNSA. This CDR3 is built from 15 residues. The sequence was collected from a man younger than 35 who received the YFV17D yellow fever vaccine. The sample was PBMCs, taken 15 days after the yellow fever booster vaccination. The J gene is TRBJ2-6, the V gene TRBV7-2, with D uncertain. This CDR3 is CASSLTRPGANVLTF. DNA of the CDR3: TGTGCCAGCAGCCTAACGAGGCCTGGGGCCAACGTCCTGACTTTC.